The sequence of this T cell receptor beta chain was determined in a study of blood T cell repertoires in COVID-19. Study in general: Some COVID-19 samples were acute and others convalescent; all came from the United States, Italy and Spain. The cDNA or gDNA used as material had been derived from T cells, B-cell-depleted T cells, or PBMCs.

In the original workflow: Nucleated cell counts were estimated from reference gene primer amplification. Only in-frame clones appear in the TCRdb table, and some are missing; sequencing was by immunoSEQ multiplex PCR. For V, J and clone size, that table is used; D and trimming come from the DNA. This table has approximately 300,000 clones, over 80% appearing once. Sample: peripheral blood. The clonotype originates from a middle-aged woman with acute or convalescent COVID-19.

The CDR3 DNA reads TGTGCCACTCCCCGGGAGACAGGGGGACCAACTAATGAAAAACTGTTTTTT. It encodes CATPRETGGPTNEKLFF. The V call is TRBV24-1, the J call TRBJ1-4, with TRBD1 matching over 9 bases. The junction had 11 bases not matched to a gene; V was cut back by 10 bases and J by 0 bases. The CDR3 covers 17 residues. The germline V gene encodes CDR1 KGHDR and CDR2 SFDVKD.